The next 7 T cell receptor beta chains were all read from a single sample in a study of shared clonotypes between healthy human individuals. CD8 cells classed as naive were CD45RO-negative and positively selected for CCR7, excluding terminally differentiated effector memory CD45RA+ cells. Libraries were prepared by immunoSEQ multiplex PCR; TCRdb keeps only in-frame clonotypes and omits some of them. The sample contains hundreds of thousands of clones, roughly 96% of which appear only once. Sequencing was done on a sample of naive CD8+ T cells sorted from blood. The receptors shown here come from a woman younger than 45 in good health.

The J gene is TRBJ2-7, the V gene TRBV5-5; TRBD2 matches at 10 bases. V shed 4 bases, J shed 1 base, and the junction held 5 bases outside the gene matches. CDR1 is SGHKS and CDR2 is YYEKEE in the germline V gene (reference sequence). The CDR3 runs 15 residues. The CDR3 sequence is CASSSSGRKSYEQYF. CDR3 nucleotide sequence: TGTGCCAGCAGCAGTAGCGGGAGGAAGTCCTACGAGCAGTACTTC. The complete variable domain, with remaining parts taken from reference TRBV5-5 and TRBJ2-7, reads DAGVTQSPTHLIKTRGQQVTLRCSPISGHKSVSWYQQVLGQGPQFIFQYYEKEERGRGNFPDRFSARQFPNYSSELNVNALLLGDSALYLCASSSSGRKSYEQYFGPGTRLTVT.

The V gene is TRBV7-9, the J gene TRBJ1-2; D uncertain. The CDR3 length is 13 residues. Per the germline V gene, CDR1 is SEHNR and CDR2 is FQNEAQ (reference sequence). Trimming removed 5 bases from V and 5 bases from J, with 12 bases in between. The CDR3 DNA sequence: TGTGCCAGCAGCGCTAATCGGGAGTATGGCTACACCTTC. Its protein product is CASSANREYGYTF.

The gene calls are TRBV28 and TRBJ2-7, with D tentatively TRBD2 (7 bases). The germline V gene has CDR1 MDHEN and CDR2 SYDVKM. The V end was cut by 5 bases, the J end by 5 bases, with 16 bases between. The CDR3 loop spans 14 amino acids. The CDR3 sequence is CASSMFGGGHEQYF. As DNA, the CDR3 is TGTGCCAGCAGTATGTTCGGCGGGGGCCACGAGCAGTACTTC.

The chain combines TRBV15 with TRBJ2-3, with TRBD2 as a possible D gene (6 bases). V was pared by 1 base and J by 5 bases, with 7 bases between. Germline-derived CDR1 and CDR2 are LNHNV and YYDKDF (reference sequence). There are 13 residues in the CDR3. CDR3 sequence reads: CATSRGGVDTQYF. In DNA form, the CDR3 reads TGTGCCACCAGCAGAGGGGGGGTAGATACGCAGTATTTT.

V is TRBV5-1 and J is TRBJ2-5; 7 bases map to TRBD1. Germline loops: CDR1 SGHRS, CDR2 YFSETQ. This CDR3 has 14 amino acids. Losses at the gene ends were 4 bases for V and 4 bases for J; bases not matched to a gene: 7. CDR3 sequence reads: CASSIRQGRETQYF. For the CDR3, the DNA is TGCGCCAGCAGCATAAGACAGGGCAGAGAGACCCAGTACTTC.

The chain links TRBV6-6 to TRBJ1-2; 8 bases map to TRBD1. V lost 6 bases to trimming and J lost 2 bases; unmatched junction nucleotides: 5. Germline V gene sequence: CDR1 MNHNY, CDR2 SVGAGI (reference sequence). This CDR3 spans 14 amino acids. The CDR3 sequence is CASSQGQVNYGYTF. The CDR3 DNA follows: TGTGCCAGCAGCCAGGGACAGGTGAACTATGGCTACACCTTC.

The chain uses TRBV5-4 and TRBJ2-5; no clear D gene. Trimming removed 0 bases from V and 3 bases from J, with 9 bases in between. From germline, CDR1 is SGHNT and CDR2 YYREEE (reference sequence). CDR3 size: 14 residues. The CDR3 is CASSLADGEETQYF. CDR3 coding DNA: TGTGCCAGCAGCTTGGCCGATGGTGAAGAGACCCAGTACTTC.